The count of the clone carrying this TCR beta chain is one. The assay was immunoSEQ multiplex PCR, and TCRdb's table has in-frame clones only and misses some. The table records approximately 57,000 clones, approximately 88% of them present only once. Germline CDR1 and CDR2: SGHRS and YFSETQ. This CDR3 has 14 amino acids. V lost 4 bases and J lost 5; bases outside the gene matches: 8. The data originate from a study of OX40 agonist ivuxolimab in advanced cancers. Looking at the study overall: Melanoma, hepatocellular carcinoma, head and neck or renal cell cancer occurred in dose-escalation patients.

Autoimmune disease history or systemic immunosuppression led to patients being barred. Sampling of blood occurred at baseline, cycle 4 day 1, and cycle 7 day 1. The sample here was CD4+ or CD8+ T cells sorted from blood, taken in a trial of the OX40 agonist ivuxolimab. This sequence joins TRBV5-1 and TRBJ2-7, with TRBD2 matching 8 bases. The sequence came from an adult with an advanced solid tumor such as melanoma, head and neck, liver or kidney cancer. The CDR3 spells CASSGGRGEDEQYF. The CDR3 DNA is TGCGCCAGCAGCGGGGGGCGGGGGGAGGACGAGCAGTACTTC.